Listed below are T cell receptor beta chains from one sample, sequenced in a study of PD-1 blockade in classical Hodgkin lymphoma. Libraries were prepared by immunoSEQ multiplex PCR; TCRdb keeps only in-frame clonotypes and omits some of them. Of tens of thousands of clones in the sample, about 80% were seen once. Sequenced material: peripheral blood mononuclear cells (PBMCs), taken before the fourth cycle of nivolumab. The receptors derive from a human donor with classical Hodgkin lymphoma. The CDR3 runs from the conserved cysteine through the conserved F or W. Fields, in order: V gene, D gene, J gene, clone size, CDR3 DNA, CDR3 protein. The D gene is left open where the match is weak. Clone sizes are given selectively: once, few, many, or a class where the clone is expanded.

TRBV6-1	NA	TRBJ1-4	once	TGTGCCAGCATCGGGGGAGAAAAACTGTTTTTT	CASIGGEKLFF
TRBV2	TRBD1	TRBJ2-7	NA	TGTGCCAGCAGAGAAAACCGGGACAGGGTCTACGAGCAGTACTTC	CASRENRDRVYEQYF
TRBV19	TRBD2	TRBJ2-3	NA	TGTGCCAGTAAACTAGCGGGAGTAACCACAGATACGCAGTATTTT	CASKLAGVTTDTQYF
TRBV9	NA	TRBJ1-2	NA	TGTGCCAGCCCCGCAGGGGCGCACTATGGCTACACCTTC	CASPAGAHYGYTF
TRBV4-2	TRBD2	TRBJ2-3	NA	TGTGCCAGCAGCCCCGGGACTAGCGGGAGTATCGTTACAGATACGCAGTATTTT	CASSPGTSGSIVTDTQYF
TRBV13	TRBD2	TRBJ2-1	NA	TGTGCCAGCAGCTTAGGGCTAGCGGGAGGGCCGGGGAGAAATGAGCAGTTCTTC	CASSLGLAGGPGRNEQFF
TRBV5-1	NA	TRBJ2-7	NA	TGCGCCAGCAGCTTGGGGGGATACAGCGCCTACGAGCAGTACTTC	CASSLGGYSAYEQYF
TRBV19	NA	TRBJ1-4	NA	TGTGCCAGTAGTATGACCGGGACAAGGGATGAAAAACTGTTTTTT	CASSMTGTRDEKLFF
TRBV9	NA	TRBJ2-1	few	TGTGCCAGCAGCGTAGTCGGGGTCAGTAGTGATGAGCAGTTCTTC	CASSVVGVSSDEQFF
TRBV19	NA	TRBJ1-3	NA	TGTGCCAGTAGTATGACTAGCGGAAACACCATATATTTT	CASSMTSGNTIYF
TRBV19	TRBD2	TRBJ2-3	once	TGTGCCAGTAGTCTAGCGGGTGGGGGAGATACGCAGTATTTT	CASSLAGGGDTQYF
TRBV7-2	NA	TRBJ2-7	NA	TGTGCCAGCAGCCGACAACAGGGAGCCTACGAGCAGTACTTC	CASSRQQGAYEQYF
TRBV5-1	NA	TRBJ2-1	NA	TGCGCCAGCAGCTTGGTTACGGACATCAATTCCTACAATGAGCAGTTCTTC	CASSLVTDINSYNEQFF
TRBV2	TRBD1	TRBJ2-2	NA	TGTGCCAGCAGCGAAACAGGGGGTCTTGGGGAGCTGTTTTTT	CASSETGGLGELFF
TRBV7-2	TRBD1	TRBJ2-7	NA	TGTGCCAGCAGCTTAACAGGGGCGAACTACGAGCAGTACTTC	CASSLTGANYEQYF
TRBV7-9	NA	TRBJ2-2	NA	TGTGCCAGCAGCTTTACTAGTGCCGGGGAGCTGTTTTTT	CASSFTSAGELFF
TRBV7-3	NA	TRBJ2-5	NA	TGTGCCAGCAGCTTGGGTGGCAGTCGTGAGACCCAGTACTTC	CASSLGGSRETQYF
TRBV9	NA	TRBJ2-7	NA	TGTGCCAGCAGCGTAGACATGAAACACGAGCAGTACTTC	CASSVDMKHEQYF
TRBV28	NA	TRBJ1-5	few	TGTGCCAGCAGTCAACAGGGCTCATTACAGCCCCAGCATTTT	CASSQQGSLQPQHF
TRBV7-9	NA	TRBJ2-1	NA	TGTGCCAGCAGCTTATTACAGGGTAATGAGCAGTTCTTC	CASSLLQGNEQFF
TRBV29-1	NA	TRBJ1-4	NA	TGCAGCGTTGAAGATCGGGAATTGGCTAATGAAAAACTGTTTTTT	CSVEDRELANEKLFF
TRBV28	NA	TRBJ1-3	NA	TGTGCCAGCAGTTTGAGGAGCAGGGCGGAATATTTT	CASSLRSRAEYF